One and the same sample provided the 14 T cell receptor beta chains below, sequenced in a study of blood T cell repertoires in COVID-19. Produced via immunoSEQ multiplex PCR; TCRdb's table is partial and in-frame only. The sample lists about 310,000 clones; approximately 86% were seen once. Material for sequencing was peripheral blood. All receptors come from a man in his late teens or twenties with active or convalescent COVID-19.

V usage is TRBV16 and J usage is TRBJ1-5, with TRBD1 identical over 7 bases. V lost 4 bases and J lost 4; bases outside the gene matches: 7. Germline lookup yields CDR1 KGHSY and CDR2 FQNENV. This CDR3 is 15 amino acids long. The CDR3 sequence: CASSLGQDNNQPQHF. In DNA form, the CDR3 reads TGTGCCAGCAGCCTCGGACAGGATAATAATCAGCCCCAGCATTTT.

This chain joins TRBV4-3 and TRBJ1-3; D call uncertain. Trimming shortened V by 1 base and J by 4 bases, and 5 bases separated the two germline ends. The length of the CDR3 is 13 residues. Germline CDR1 LGHNA, CDR2 YSLEER. This CDR3 is CASSQGSGNTIYF. Here the CDR3 DNA reads TGCGCCAGCAGCCAAGGTTCAGGAAACACCATATATTTT.

The chain joins TRBV5-1 to TRBJ2-2; perhaps TRBD2 as D (6 bases). This CDR3 is 13 amino acids long. Looked up from germline, CDR1 is SGHRS and CDR2 is YFSETQ. Trimming pared 7 bases from V and 6 bases from J, leaving 13 bases between. The CDR3 reads CASSITGAGELFF. Here the CDR3 DNA reads TGCGCCAGCTCTATTACGGGAGCCGGGGAGCTGTTTTTT.

The chain links TRBV5-1 to TRBJ2-1; 7 bases match TRBD2. CDR3 length: 15 residues. J was trimmed by 5 bases and V by 0 bases; bases with no gene match: 5. Germline assignment: CDR1 SGHRS and CDR2 YFSETQ. The CDR3 DNA sequence: TGCGCCAGCAGCTTGGTGGCGGGAGCCAACAATGAGCAGTTCTTC. It encodes CASSLVAGANNEQFF.

The chain uses TRBV28 and TRBJ2-3; 16 bases fit TRBD2. This CDR3 has 19 residues. Trimming at V came to 4 bases and at J to 6 bases, leaving 13 bases not matched to a gene. CDR1 and CDR2 from the germline V gene are MDHEN and SYDVKM. CDR3 loop: CASSSLPGLAGGPQDTQYF. The CDR3 DNA follows: TGTGCCAGCAGTTCCCTCCCGGGACTAGCGGGAGGGCCTCAGGATACGCAGTATTTT.

The chain is built from TRBV4-1 and TRBJ2-7, with D possibly being TRBD1 (5 bases). Trimming removed 3 bases from V and 1 base from J, with 16 bases in between. Per germline, CDR1 MGHRA and CDR2 YSYEKL. The CDR3 is made up of 16 amino acids. Here the CDR3 reads CASSHELGQTSYEQYF. CDR3 DNA sequence: TGCGCCAGCAGCCATGAGCTAGGACAAACTTCCTACGAGCAGTACTTC.

The chain combines TRBV6-2 or TRBV6-3 with TRBJ2-5; D uncertain. The germline CDR1 and CDR2 sequences are MNHEY and SVGEGT. The CDR3 is 11 residues long. Trimming stripped 5 bases from V and 5 bases from J, with 6 bases between. DNA for the CDR3: TGTGCCAGCAGTACGGGTGAGACCCAGTACTTC. This sequence encodes CASSTGETQYF.

On this clone itself: Other DNA sequences from this sample encode an identical CDR3 as well. The chain combines TRBV7-9 with TRBJ2-3; D not certain. V was shortened by 1 base and J by 6 bases, with 5 bases between the two germline ends. The CDR3 has 12 amino acids. CDR1 SEHNR and CDR2 FQNEAQ come from the germline V gene (reference sequence). CDR3 DNA sequence: TGTGCCAGCAGCTTAGTGTCGGATACGCAGTATTTT. Translated: CASSLVSDTQYF.

This clone was seen a few times. The chain employs TRBV5-6 and TRBJ1-5; D unresolved. The CDR3 is 13 amino acids. V lost 1 base to trimming and J lost 6 bases, with 8 bases between them. In germline, CDR1 is SGHDT, CDR2 YYEEEE. The CDR3 DNA reads TGTGCCAGCAGCTTGTCCGGTCGTCAGCCCCAGCATTTT. It yields the protein CASSLSGRQPQHF. The whole variable domain, remainder taken from reference TRBV5-6 and TRBJ1-5, is DAGVTQSPTHLIKTRGQQVTLRCSPKSGHDTVSWYQQALGQGPQFIFQYYEEEERQRGNFPDRFSGHQFPNYSSELNVNALLLGDSALYLCASSLSGRQPQHFGDGTRLSIL.

This clone was detected a few times. The CDR3 loop is CASSRQGEFHEQYF. The CDR3, as DNA: TGTGCCAGCAGTCGACAGGGTGAATTCCACGAGCAGTACTTC. The chain uses TRBV6-5 and TRBJ2-7; TRBD1 matches at 7 bases. The CDR3 totals 14 residues. Germline CDR1 is MNHEY and CDR2 is SVGAGI. V lost 5 bases and J lost 5; bases outside the gene matches: 9.

The chain joins TRBV4-1 to TRBJ2-1, with 7 bases identical to TRBD2. V dropped 1 base and J dropped 7; count of bases not matched to a gene: 10. The germline CDR1 and CDR2 sequences are MGHRA and YSYEKL. CDR3 length: 16 amino acids. In nucleotides, the CDR3 is TGCGCCAGCAGCCAAGTGGGGGGGAGGGCCGTTAATGAGCAGTTCTTC. This sequence encodes CASSQVGGRAVNEQFF.

The V gene is TRBV30, the J gene TRBJ2-3; 7 nucleotides agree with TRBD2. The CDR3 consists of 17 residues. Losses at the gene ends were 5 bases for V and 11 bases for J; bases not matched to a gene: 25. Germline CDR1 reads GTSNPN; CDR2 reads SVGIG (reference sequence). CDR3 nucleotides: TGTGCCTGGCCCGCCGCCCTACGGGACTACCGGCACGAGAAGCAGTATTTT. Its translation is CAWPAALRDYRHEKQYF.

CDR3 protein: CASRLDRVHGYTF. In DNA, the CDR3 is TGTGCCAGCAGGCTCGACAGGGTACATGGCTACACCTTC. This chain joins TRBV6-5 and TRBJ1-2; 7 nucleotides agree with TRBD1. The junction had 7 bases not matched to a gene; V was cut back by 6 bases and J by 6 bases. The germline V gene has CDR1 MNHEY and CDR2 SVGAGI. CDR3 length: 13 residues.

This chain's CDR3 is CASSHAGGLEQYF. CDR3 coding DNA: TGTGCCAGCAGTCACGCCGGGGGTCTCGAGCAGTACTTC. The rearrangement links TRBV12-3 or TRBV12-4 to TRBJ2-7, with D perhaps matching TRBD2 (6 bases). With 5 bases removed from V and 6 bases from J, the gap between germline ends came to 14 bases. The CDR3 length is 13 residues.